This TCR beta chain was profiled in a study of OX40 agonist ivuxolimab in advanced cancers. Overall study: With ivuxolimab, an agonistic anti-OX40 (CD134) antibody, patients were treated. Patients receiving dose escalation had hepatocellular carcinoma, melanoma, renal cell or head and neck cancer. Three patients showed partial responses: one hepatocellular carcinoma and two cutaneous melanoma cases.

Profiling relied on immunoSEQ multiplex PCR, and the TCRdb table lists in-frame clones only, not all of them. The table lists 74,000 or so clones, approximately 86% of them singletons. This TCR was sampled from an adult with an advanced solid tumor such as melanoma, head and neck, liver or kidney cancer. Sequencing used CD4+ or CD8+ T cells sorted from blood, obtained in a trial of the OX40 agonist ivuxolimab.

The CDR3 DNA reads as TGTGCCAGCAGCCCCTCAGCGGGGGAAGAGACCCAGTACTTC. It encodes CASSPSAGEETQYF. This chain joins TRBV9 and TRBJ2-5; 8 nucleotides align to TRBD2. Trimming at V came to 4 bases and at J to 3 bases, leaving 5 bases not matched to a gene. Germline V CDR1 and CDR2: SGDLS, YYNGEE. There are 14 residues in the CDR3.